A selection of T cell receptor beta chains follows, all from one sample in a study of T cells after yellow fever vaccination. Each CDR3 protein is one row after TCRdb ran MiXCR on the 5' RACE reads. The data show approximately 300,000 distinct CDR3 sequences, roughly a tenth seen once. The sample consisted of CD4+ T cells sorted from PBMCs, taken 45 days after the yellow fever booster vaccination. The receptors were sampled from a man in his late teens or twenties who received the YFV17D yellow fever vaccine. The CDR3 runs from the conserved cysteine through the conserved F or W. Each record gives: clone size, V gene, D gene, J gene, CDR3 protein, CDR3 DNA. D genes are given only for firm matches. Expanded clones are given a class, and other clones once, few, many or no size at all.

.	TRBV5-4	.	TRBJ2-7	CASSPGPEGYEQYF	TGTGCCAGCAGCCCAGGACCCGAGGGGTACGAGCAGTACTTC
few	TRBV7-8	.	TRBJ2-3	CASSLDREDTQYF	TGTGCCAGCAGCTTAGACAGGGAAGATACGCAGTATTTT
few	TRBV6-5	.	TRBJ1-2	CASSSPTANYGYTF	TGTGCCAGCAGCTCCCCGACGGCTAACTATGGCTACACCTTC
few	TRBV7-2	TRBD2	TRBJ2-3	CASSHGEGRGLAGGGGTQYF	TGTGCCAGCAGCCATGGCGAGGGGCGAGGACTAGCGGGCGGGGGTGGTACGCAGTATTTT
few	TRBV19	.	TRBJ2-1	CASSRAPLSYNEQFF	TGTGCCAGTAGCCGAGCTCCCCTCTCCTACAATGAGCAGTTCTTC
.	TRBV7-9	TRBD1	TRBJ2-3	CASSRDRVRTDTQYF	TGTGCCAGCAGCAGGGACAGGGTTCGCACAGATACGCAGTATTTT
.	TRBV25-1	TRBD2	TRBJ2-5	CASSEFSGGRYQETQYF	TGTGCCAGCAGTGAGTTTAGCGGGGGGCGGTACCAAGAGACCCAGTACTTC
.	TRBV4-1	TRBD2	TRBJ2-3	CASSQAPSGSTDTQYF	TGCGCCAGCAGCCAAGCCCCTAGCGGAAGCACAGATACGCAGTATTTT
few	TRBV2	TRBD2	TRBJ2-1	CASSGERLAGEQFF	TGTGCCAGCAGCGGCGAAAGACTAGCAGGCGAGCAGTTCTTC
.	TRBV15	.	TRBJ2-5	CATSRDRPGRVTQYF	TGTGCCACCAGCAGAGATCGGCCCGGCAGGGTGACCCAGTACTTC
many	TRBV5-1	.	TRBJ1-1	CASSFSGNTEAFF	TGCGCCAGCAGCTTTTCGGGAAACACTGAAGCTTTCTTT
few	TRBV12-3/TRBV12-4	TRBD1	TRBJ1-1	CASSYYTGASNTEAFF	TGTGCCAGCAGTTATTATACAGGGGCTTCGAACACTGAAGCTTTCTTT
.	TRBV2	.	TRBJ2-3	CASVENTDTQYF	TGTGCCAGCGTCGAGAATACAGATACGCAGTATTTT
.	TRBV28	.	TRBJ2-1	CASSLYKGEQFF	TGTGCCAGCAGTTTATACAAGGGTGAGCAGTTCTTC
few	TRBV30	TRBD2	TRBJ2-1	CAWSASSGGSYNEQFF	TGTGCCTGGAGTGCTTCTAGCGGGGGGTCCTACAATGAGCAGTTCTTC
many	TRBV5-1	.	TRBJ1-2	CASSLGDMGYGYTF	TGCGCCAGCAGCCTGGGGGATATGGGCTATGGCTACACCTTC
few	TRBV11-2	TRBD1	TRBJ1-1	CASSLTGIDTEAFF	TGTGCCAGCAGCCTGACAGGGATAGACACTGAAGCTTTCTTT
many	TRBV5-1	.	TRBJ2-2	CASSLDPNTGELFF	TGCGCCAGCAGCTTGGATCCGAACACCGGGGAGCTGTTTTTT
.	TRBV7-2	.	TRBJ2-5	CASSLAKRDGTQYF	TGTGCCAGCAGCTTAGCGAAAAGGGATGGGACCCAGTACTTC
.	TRBV5-8	TRBD1	TRBJ1-1	CASSRPSGTGSKTFF	TGTGCCAGCAGCCGCCCATCCGGGACAGGGAGTAAAACTTTCTTT
.	TRBV7-2	.	TRBJ1-5	CASSRDYNQPQHF	TGTGCCAGCAGTCGGGACTATAATCAGCCCCAGCATTTT
few	TRBV4-3	.	TRBJ2-1	CASRSQASDDWEQFF	TGCGCCAGCAGATCTCAGGCTAGTGACGATTGGGAGCAGTTCTTC
few	TRBV7-2	.	TRBJ1-5	CASSFQGDSNQPQHF	TGTGCCAGCAGCTTTCAGGGCGATAGCAATCAGCCCCAGCATTTT
few	TRBV6-5	TRBD1	TRBJ1-2	CASIRTGGYGYTF	TGTGCCAGCATTAGGACAGGGGGCTATGGCTACACCTTC
.	TRBV5-1	.	TRBJ1-2	CASSLRSGPNYGYTF	TGCGCCAGCAGCTTGAGGTCAGGGCCTAACTATGGCTACACCTTC
many	TRBV6-5	.	TRBJ1-5	CASSLSPDNQPQHF	TGTGCCAGCAGTCTCAGTCCGGACAATCAGCCCCAGCATTTT
few	TRBV20-1	.	TRBJ1-5	CSATDQQAQPQHF	TGCAGTGCTACCGATCAGCAGGCCCAGCCCCAGCATTTT
few	TRBV6-5	.	TRBJ1-1	CASSYSRRGGMNTEAFF	TGTGCCAGCAGTTATTCCCGTCGAGGGGGAATGAACACTGAAGCTTTCTTT
.	TRBV12-3/TRBV12-4	.	TRBJ2-1	CASSLGPMEQFF	TGTGCCAGCAGTTTAGGGCCTATGGAGCAGTTCTTC
few	TRBV6-5	.	TRBJ2-2	CASSYARRTNTGELFF	TGTGCCAGCAGTTACGCCCGACGGACGAACACCGGGGAGCTGTTTTTT
.	TRBV7-2	TRBD1	TRBJ1-3	CASILGQGLYTIYF	TGTGCCAGCATCTTAGGACAGGGTTTATACACCATATATTTT